One and the same sample provided the 31 T cell receptor beta chains below, sequenced in a study of long-term antiretroviral therapy in people with HIV. They ran version v3.0 of the immunoSEQ assay at survey level. Assay: immunoSEQ multiplex PCR; the TCRdb copy retains only in-frame clones and omits some. The repertoire holds some 10,000 clones, with around 88% as singletons. The material was unsorted PBMCs, obtained 0.2 years before starting antiretroviral therapy. Receptor source: a middle-aged woman with HIV.

This chain uses TRBV27 with TRBJ2-1; 8 bases agree with TRBD2. The V gene's germline CDR1 is MNHEY and CDR2 SMNVEV (reference sequence). The CDR3 has 17 residues. The V and J ends lost 7 bases and 4 bases, in that order; junction bases with no gene match: 15. The CDR3 DNA sequence: TGTGCCAGCACCGCGTTGGCGGGGGGCCTAAAGTACAATGAGCAGTTCTTC. It encodes CASTALAGGLKYNEQFF.

The chain couples TRBV2 to TRBJ2-7, with a tentative D call TRBD2 (6 bases). This CDR3 is 15 amino acids long. V was pared by 4 bases and J by 0 bases, with 13 bases between. From germline, CDR1 is SNHLY and CDR2 FYNNEI. In DNA, the CDR3 is TGTGCCAGCAGTGGTAGGGCTAGCGCCTCCTACGAGCAGTACTTC. Protein product: CASSGRASASYEQYF.

This clone is medium-sized within its sample. The chain couples TRBV7-9 to TRBJ1-6; D is ambiguous. Deletions cut 4 bases from V and 10 bases from J, with 23 bases between. The germline V gene encodes CDR1 SEHNR and CDR2 FQNEAQ (reference sequence). CDR3 length equals 17 residues. The CDR3 DNA reads TGTGCCAGCAGCTCGCATGACCTCGACGGCGTGGCCTCACCCCTCCACTTT. Translation gives CASSSHDLDGVASPLHF. Combining the CDR3 with reference TRBV7-9 and TRBJ1-6 gives the whole variable domain DTGVSQNPRHKITKRGQNVTFRCDPISEHNRLYWYRQTLGQGPEFLTYFQNEAQLEKSRLLSDRFSAERPKGSFSTLEIQRTEQGDSAMYLCASSSHDLDGVASPLHFGNGTRLTVT.

About this clone: In the same sample, other DNA sequences code for this CDR3. The chain recombines TRBV5-6 with TRBJ2-3, with 9 nucleotides matching TRBD1. Germline V gives CDR1 SGHDT, CDR2 YYEEEE. The CDR3 is 16 residues long. The V and J ends lost 2 bases and 0 bases, in that order; junction bases with no gene match: 4. The CDR3, as DNA: TGTGCCAGCAGCTTAAGGACAGGGGTTAGCACAGATACGCAGTATTTT. Its translation is CASSLRTGVSTDTQYF.

The sample holds one count of this clone. This rearrangement joins TRBV6-5 to TRBJ1-5; the D is unclear. There are 14 residues in the CDR3. Trimming pared 5 bases from V and 0 bases from J, leaving 8 bases between. Germline CDR1 is MNHEY and CDR2 is SVGAGI. The CDR3 protein is CASSKTYSNQPQHF. The CDR3 region has the DNA TGTGCCAGCAGTAAGACGTATAGCAATCAGCCCCAGCATTTT.

The chain joins TRBV28 to TRBJ2-5, with 8 positions matching TRBD2. This CDR3 has 16 residues. The junction had 12 bases not matched to a gene; V was cut back by 5 bases and J by 4 bases. The germline V gene has CDR1 MDHEN and CDR2 SYDVKM. The CDR3 nucleotides are TGTGCCAGCAGTACTACGGGGACGGGGGGGGCAGAGACCCAGTACTTC. It specifies CASSTTGTGGAETQYF.

The chain has TRBV19 and TRBJ2-7; no clear D. The CDR3 runs to 14 residues. The germline V gene encodes CDR1 LNHDA and CDR2 SQIVND (reference sequence). The V end lost 4 bases, the J end lost 6 bases, and 16 bases lay between the germline ends. CDR3 sequence: CASSTQLGVPEQYF. The CDR3 DNA reads as TGTGCCAGTAGTACTCAGCTTGGGGTCCCCGAGCAGTACTTC.

The count of this clone is one. The chain couples TRBV27 to TRBJ2-7; TRBD2 matches 9 bases. V was pared by 7 bases and J by 5 bases, with 12 bases of the junction left unmatched. The CDR3 extends over 15 amino acids. Germline CDR1 and CDR2: MNHEY and SMNVEV (reference sequence). The CDR3 reads CASTSWASGANEQYF. The CDR3 bases are TGTGCCAGCACCTCCTGGGCTAGCGGGGCAAACGAGCAGTACTTC.

The chain uses TRBV7-6 and TRBJ2-7; 9 bases match TRBD1. After removal of 5 bases from V and 3 bases from J, the junction contained 8 bases not matched to a gene. The germline V gene has CDR1 SGHVS and CDR2 FNYEAQ. The CDR3 sequence is 15 residues long. The CDR3, as DNA: TGTGCCAGCAGCCCGGGGACAGGGCCGGTCTACGAGCAGTACTTC. Encoded protein: CASSPGTGPVYEQYF.

V is TRBV11-2 and J is TRBJ1-4; D is unclear. V lost 3 bases, J lost 1 base, and 9 bases lay in between. CDR3 length equals 15 residues. Germline assignment: CDR1 SGHAT and CDR2 FQNNGV. The CDR3 protein is CASSFGLGTNEKLFF. Here the CDR3 DNA reads TGTGCCAGCAGCTTCGGTCTTGGAACTAATGAAAAACTGTTTTTT. The variable domain in full, completed from reference TRBV11-2 and TRBJ1-4, reads EAGVAQSPRYKIIEKRQSVAFWCNPISGHATLYWYQQILGQGPKLLIQFQNNGVVDDSQLPKDRFSAERLKGVDSTLKIQPAKLEDSAVYLCASSFGLGTNEKLFFGSGTQLSVL.

The CDR3 sequence is CAISEPNEKLFF. CDR3 nucleotide sequence: TGTGCCATCAGTGAGCCAAATGAAAAACTGTTTTTT. The chain is built from TRBV10-3 and TRBJ1-4; unclear D gene. This CDR3 comprises 12 residues. V lost 2 bases to trimming and J lost 5 bases, with 3 bases between them. Per germline, CDR1 ENHRY and CDR2 SYGVKD.

The V gene is TRBV13, the J gene TRBJ2-5; TRBD1 matches 8 bases. The CDR3 sequence is 15 residues long. After removal of 5 bases from V and 4 bases from J, the junction contained 9 bases not matched to a gene. Germline loops: CDR1 PRHDT, CDR2 FYEKMQ (reference sequence). The CDR3 DNA is TGTGCCAGCAGCGCAGACAGGGGTGAGGGAGAGACCCAGTACTTC. Encoded protein: CASSADRGEGETQYF.

This sequence joins TRBV4-3 and TRBJ1-4; 8 positions agree with TRBD1. The V segment lost 1 base and the J segment 7 bases; nucleotides outside the gene matches: 5. The germline V gene has CDR1 LGHNA and CDR2 YSLEER. The CDR3 loop spans 15 amino acids. The CDR3 nucleotides read TGCGCCAGCAGCCAAGGAGCCACAGGGGGTGAAAAACTGTTTTTT. Its translation: CASSQGATGGEKLFF.

The chain uses TRBV19 and TRBJ1-2; D possibly corresponds to TRBD1 (5 bases). CDR1 LNHDA and CDR2 SQIVND come from the germline V gene (reference sequence). V shed 4 bases and J shed 8 bases, with 17 bases lying between them. The CDR3 covers 14 residues. The CDR3 DNA reads TGTGCCAGTAGTACCGGGGGGGGGAGTAACGGCTACACCTTC. Protein product: CASSTGGGSNGYTF.

The chain couples TRBV21-1 to TRBJ1-2; TRBD1, the table's D call, lacks a check against the DNA. TRBV21-1 is a listed pseudogene. The CDR3 length is 16 residues. Here the CDR3 reads CASSVRDREIGYGYTF. The CDR3 DNA sequence: TGTGCCAGCAGCGTCCGGGACAGGGAGATCGGCTATGGCTACACCTTC.

This chain joins TRBV7-9 and TRBJ1-1; D may be TRBD1 (5 bases). The V gene lost 1 base and the J gene lost 6 bases, with 9 bases spanning the gap. The CDR3 is 13 amino acids. Germline V gene data show CDR1 as SEHNR and CDR2 as FQNEAQ (reference sequence). The CDR3 nucleotides read TGTGCCAGCAGCTTAGTTTCAGGGCCTGAAGCTTTCTTT. This encodes CASSLVSGPEAFF.

The chain is built from TRBV29-1 and TRBJ1-1; D is unclear. Germline-derived CDR1 and CDR2 are SQVTM and ANQGSEA. The CDR3 is made up of 12 amino acids. With 4 bases removed from V and 1 base from J, the gap between germline ends came to 7 bases. In DNA form, the CDR3 reads TGCAGCGTTGTAGATGAGAACACTGAAGCTTTCTTT. This sequence encodes CSVVDENTEAFF.

The chain recombines TRBV7-2 with TRBJ1-5; 10 positions match TRBD1. CDR3 length equals 16 residues. V dropped 0 bases and J dropped 4; count of bases not matched to a gene: 3. CDR1 is SGHTA and CDR2 is FQGNSA in the germline V gene. This CDR3 is CASSLADRGSNQPQHF. The CDR3 nucleotides are TGTGCCAGCAGCTTAGCGGACAGGGGGTCGAATCAGCCCCAGCATTTT.

This chain uses TRBV5-6 with TRBJ1-2; possibly TRBD1 for D (5 bases). Trimming stripped 1 base from V and 4 bases from J, with 11 bases between. The length of the CDR3 is 14 residues. Germline V CDR1 and CDR2: SGHDT, YYEEEE. The CDR3 here is CASSLPGISYGYTF. The CDR3 region has the DNA TGTGCCAGCAGCTTGCCAGGGATAAGCTATGGCTACACCTTC.

The chain employs TRBV30 and TRBJ1-1; D gene uncertain. Trimming took 2 bases from V and 0 from J, leaving 13 bases between them. CDR1 and CDR2 from the germline V gene are GTSNPN and SVGIG (reference sequence). The CDR3 length is 15 residues. DNA for the CDR3: TGTGCCTGGAGTTATGGGAAGACGGTGAACACTGAAGCTTTCTTT. Amino acids: CAWSYGKTVNTEAFF.

The chain carries TRBV6-6 and TRBJ1-3; 9 nucleotides align to TRBD1. The J segment lost 4 bases and the V segment lost 8 bases, leaving 9 bases of the junction unmatched. CDR1 is MNHNY, CDR2 SVGAGI, per germline (reference sequence). CDR3 length equals 15 residues. The CDR3 DNA is TGTGCCAGCGGACTCGGGACAGGGAAAGGAAACACCATATATTTT. This codes for CASGLGTGKGNTIYF.

By share of the sample, this clone is medium-sized (0.01 to 0.1%). V gene TRBV12-1 combines with J gene TRBJ2-7. TRBV12-1 is marked as a pseudogene. The CDR3 sequence is 16 residues long. The CDR3 coding sequence is TGTGCCAGCAGCTTGGGGGGCCGGGAGCGCGCGGGCGAGCAGTACTTC. It specifies CASSLGGRERAGEQYF.

The rearrangement uses TRBV7-8 and TRBJ1-1; D call uncertain. Germline-derived CDR1 and CDR2 are SGHVS and FQNEAQ. Trimming left V 1 base short and J 2 bases short, with 8 bases between. The CDR3 is 14 residues long. The CDR3 is CASSLVFGNTEAFF. CDR3 DNA sequence: TGTGCCAGCAGCTTAGTTTTTGGCAACACTGAAGCTTTCTTT.

This clone is labeled medium-sized. The CDR3 is CSVEGLAGALRYNEQFF. The CDR3 coding sequence is TGCAGCGTAGAGGGACTAGCGGGGGCCCTCCGGTACAATGAGCAGTTCTTC. J is TRBJ2-1 and V is TRBV29-1, with 14 bases fitting TRBD2. Germline assignment: CDR1 SQVTM and CDR2 ANQGSEA. With V trimmed by 6 bases and J by 4 bases, 11 bases remained unmatched. The CDR3 extends over 17 amino acids.

This chain joins TRBV19 and TRBJ1-6, with D possibly TRBD1 on 6 matching bases. The length of the CDR3 is 15 residues. Trimming shortened V by 6 bases and J by 2 bases, and 11 bases separated the two germline ends. From germline, CDR1 is LNHDA and CDR2 SQIVND (reference sequence). The CDR3 sequence is CASSSGGTYNSPLHF. In DNA, the CDR3 is TGTGCCAGTAGCTCGGGGGGCACCTATAATTCACCCCTCCACTTT.

V is TRBV10-2 and J is TRBJ1-1; 12 bases fit TRBD1. The V segment lost 6 bases and the J segment 3 bases; nucleotides outside the gene matches: 8. From germline, CDR1 is WSHSY and CDR2 SAAADI. The CDR3 length is 16 residues. As DNA, the CDR3 is TGCGCCAGCAGATCCCGGGACAGGGGGCCTGACACTGAAGCTTTCTTT. Its translation: CASRSRDRGPDTEAFF.

The CDR3 region is CASSSGTGTYEQYF. Written as DNA, the CDR3 is TGTGCCAGCAGCTCCGGGACAGGGACCTACGAGCAGTACTTC. The chain joins TRBV7-8 to TRBJ2-7, with TRBD1 matching 9 bases. Trimming removed 4 bases from V and 2 bases from J; junction bases left unmatched: 3. The CDR3 length is 14 residues. Germline values: CDR1 SGHVS, CDR2 FQNEAQ.

This chain connects TRBV2 to TRBJ1-1; tentative D call: TRBD1 (6 bases). V lost 0 bases and J 5 bases, leaving 7 bases between the germline ends. Germline assignment: CDR1 SNHLY and CDR2 FYNNEI. The CDR3 totals 13 residues. In DNA, the CDR3 is TGTGCCAGCAGTGAAGCAGGGGGGACTGAAGCTTTCTTT. Its translation is CASSEAGGTEAFF.

The chain has TRBV10-3 and TRBJ1-5; D call uncertain. This CDR3 has 14 residues. Trimming removed 3 bases at V and 6 bases at J, with 12 bases between. CDR1 and CDR2 from the germline V gene are ENHRY and SYGVKD. For the CDR3, the DNA is TGTGCCATCAGTGAAGTAAAAGGGATTCAGCCCCAGCATTTT. Its protein is CAISEVKGIQPQHF.

J is TRBJ1-2 and V is TRBV9, with TRBD1 identical over 12 bases. Germline CDR1 is SGDLS and CDR2 is YYNGEE. V lost 0 bases to trimming and J lost 3 bases; unmatched junction nucleotides: 6. The CDR3 extends over 17 amino acids. This CDR3 reads CASSVGGQGASDYGYTF. CDR3 DNA: TGTGCCAGCAGCGTAGGGGGACAGGGGGCCTCTGACTATGGCTACACCTTC.

This chain uses TRBV9 with TRBJ2-7; D is uncertain. CDR1 SGDLS and CDR2 YYNGEE come from the germline V gene. The CDR3 totals 14 residues. V gave up 0 bases and J gave up 2 bases, with 9 bases separating them. CDR3 sequence reads: CASSVDGFPYEQYF. CDR3 DNA: TGTGCCAGCAGCGTAGATGGGTTCCCCTACGAGCAGTACTTC.